This T cell receptor (beta chain) is drawn from a study of T cells of healthy individuals. This clonotype was seen at least ten times. TCRdb ran MiXCR on the 5' RACE reads and lists one entry per CDR3 protein. The table records 53,000 or so distinct CDR3 sequences, approximately 14% of them present only once. This CDR3 region has 13 residues. V lost 9 bases and J lost 7, with 13 bases in between. The chain links TRBV12-3 or TRBV12-4 to TRBJ1-6, with unresolved D. The sequence was collected from a human donor in good health. DNA of the CDR3: TGTGCCAGTCGACTGGGAGTGAATTCACCCCTCCACTTT. Protein: CASRLGVNSPLHF.